A selection of T cell receptor beta chains follows, all from one sample in a study of CD8 T cells in ankylosing spondylitis. One entry per CDR3 protein results from TCRdb running MiXCR on the 5' RACE reads. The table lists 700,000 to 850,000 distinct CDR3 sequences, about 11% of them singletons. The sequencing sample was made of blood, either unsorted or a sorted T cell fraction (not recorded which). The source is a male donor with ankylosing spondylitis. Both conserved end residues are part of each CDR3.

v_gene,CDR3aa
TRBV7-2,CASSFVGGTANYEQYF
TRBV7-2,CASTYQTGVNSPLHF
TRBV7-9,CASSPPSRTQYF
TRBV27,CASSLTSTGTVNTEAFF
TRBV4-2,CASSRRNRGNYGYTF
TRBV29-1,CSVEDSSETQYF
TRBV20-1,CSASPGRAWGTQYF
TRBV12-3/TRBV12-4,CASSGDRWKAFF
TRBV6-1,CASSDGAVSDGYTF
TRBV4-3,CASSQRSGNTIYF
TRBV20-1,CSAPGLASDTQYF
TRBV5-6,CASSLGWTGQFEQYF
TRBV7-3,CASSLSGKASPLHF
TRBV5-6,CASSFGQLSGANVLTF
TRBV20-1,CSARDPLGATDTQYF
TRBV10-3,CAIRETLYQETQYF
TRBV6-2/TRBV6-3,CASSYRATGKETQYF
TRBV5-1,CASSLAEGGAGYSPLHF
TRBV20-1,CSASGTSGSTSYEQYF
TRBV4-2,CASSQEGPRQNNQPQHF
TRBV20-1,CSGTGTGADEQYF
TRBV20-1,CSAFSAWTFF
TRBV7-2,CASSPTGVLSYEQYF
TRBV9,CASSVGGAGPYEQYF
TRBV21-1,CASTPTSGAFTDTQYF
TRBV5-4,CASSLGGREPSPLHF
TRBV20-1,CSAFRGYEQFF
TRBV7-2,CASSTPGTSLEGEQFF
TRBV20-1,CSARLEAGGPYEQYF
TRBV6-2/TRBV6-3,CASSWPGHAKNIQYF
TRBV15,CATSRERGRMDEQYF
TRBV5-1,CASSLRSEYEQYF
TRBV20-1,CSAATRDGYTF
TRBV27,CASSFDRGGGNEQFF
TRBV5-1,CASSSGLAADEQFF
TRBV7-9,CASSLDHEGYTF
TRBV7-2,CASSLTRGPYEQYF
TRBV25-1,CASRGAGGIGELFF
TRBV5-1,CASSPGGQRFWYGYTF
TRBV20-1,CSAADGELETQYF
TRBV5-1,CASIPGTSGLSSYNEQFF
TRBV7-9,CASSSKTGYNTEAFF
TRBV12-3/TRBV12-4,CASSRGQGINGYTF
TRBV11-2,CASSLRRGGDTQYF
TRBV9,CASSVAGGLLAGELFF
TRBV7-8,CASSVKRTGGEQFF
TRBV6-1,CASARETNSPLHF
TRBV10-1,CASTGQQNTGELFF
TRBV11-1,CASSLAWGYNEQFF
TRBV20-1,CSAERQGINEQYF
TRBV20-1,CSASLPRFRETQYF
TRBV7-2,CASSPSHADTQYF
TRBV20-1,CSATPEENTEAFF